The present TCR beta chain was sequenced within a study of blood T cell repertoires in COVID-19. Study-wide context: Sample material is recorded as cDNA or gDNA derived from T cells, B-cell-depleted T cells, or PBMCs.

V was clipped by 0 bases and J by 6 bases, with 15 bases between them. From germline, CDR1 is SQVTM and CDR2 ANQGSEA. The CDR3 extends over 15 amino acids. Donors in Cohort 3 who had recovered were those with two negative PCRs, healthcare professional clearance, or resolution of their symptoms. This clone was counted at least ten times. Authors' processing steps: Amplification with reference gene primers provided the estimates of nucleated cell counts. Clones were sequenced by immunoSEQ multiplex PCR, and TCRdb holds only the in-frame ones, with some missing. For V, J and clone size, that table is used; D and trimming come from the DNA. The sample carries 300,000 to 350,000 clones, 87% recorded once.

This TCR derives from a woman in her twenties or thirties who had recovered from COVID-19. The rearrangement joins TRBV29-1 to TRBJ2-1; tentative D call: TRBD2 (5 bases). Sequencing was done on a sample of PBMCs or T cells enriched from blood (not recorded which). The chain's CDR3 is CSVEEEPGGSNEQFF. CDR3 DNA: TGCAGCGTTGAAGAGGAACCAGGCGGGTCCAATGAGCAGTTCTTC.